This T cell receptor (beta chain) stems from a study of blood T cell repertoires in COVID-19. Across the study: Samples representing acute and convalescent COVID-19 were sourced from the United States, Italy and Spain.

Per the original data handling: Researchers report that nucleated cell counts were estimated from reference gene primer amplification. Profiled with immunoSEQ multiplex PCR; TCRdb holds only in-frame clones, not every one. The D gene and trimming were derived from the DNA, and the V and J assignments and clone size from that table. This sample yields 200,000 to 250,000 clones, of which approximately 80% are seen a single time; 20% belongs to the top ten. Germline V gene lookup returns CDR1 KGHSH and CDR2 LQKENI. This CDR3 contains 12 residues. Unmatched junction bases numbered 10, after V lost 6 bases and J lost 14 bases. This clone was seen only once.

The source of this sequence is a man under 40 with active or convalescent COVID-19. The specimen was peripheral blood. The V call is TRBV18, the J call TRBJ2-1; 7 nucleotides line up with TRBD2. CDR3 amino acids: CASSMGGDHKFF. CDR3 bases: TGTGCCAGCTCCATGGGGGGGGACCATAAGTTCTTC.